The present T cell receptor beta chain was sequenced within a study of cytomegalovirus exposure and HLA in healthy donors (dated by TCRdb to 2016 to 2017). For the wider study: In an earlier analysis of around 540 of the donors, around 300 Gb of sequence data and 100 million or so unique TCR beta sequences from some 170 million T cells were reported. The study aimed to test whether cataloging public T cell receptors could reveal signatures of past pathogen exposure. Typing coverage differed by locus: A, B, C, DRB1 and DQB1 were typed in about 629-640 donors, DQA1 in 522, DPA1 in 600 to 610, and DPB1 in approximately 450. Every discovery cohort repertoire had been produced on one sequencing platform. Along with the roughly 670-subject first cohort, a separate validation cohort of 120 different subjects was used. Using immunosequencing, the study profiled T cell repertoires from fewer than 700 subjects and related those repertoires to cytomegalovirus serostatus. In the later analysis, no new phenotypic data were used to find candidate immune exposures; instead, reliance was placed on TCR beta sequences and their occurrence across donors. To decide whether each TCR beta V gene segment behaved as functional or pseudogenic, an earlier analysis of some 600 of the donors relied on high-throughput TCR beta sequencing. Genome-wide SNP genotypes for about 55% of the 666 donors were used in a later genetic analysis, which treated that subset as a discovery cohort. Among roughly 370 genotyped donors of the cohort, an average of approximately 250,000 unique TCR beta nucleotide sequences were sequenced per donor, 15% to 20% of them non-productive. Donor age, sex, ethnicity and CMV serostatus were compiled alongside the repertoire data. Of the 350 to 400 genotyped donors, approximately 83% fell in the genetic ancestry cluster associated with self-reported Caucasian donors. Approximately 310 gigabases of sequencing data and tens of millions of unique TCR sequences were included in an early release covering 550 to 800 HLA-typed donors. To predict cytomegalovirus infection status, the study brought together high-throughput TCR immunosequencing, statistical association of individual TCRs with disease status, and machine learning. HLA typing included class I and class II loci at four-digit resolution. In a later analysis, previously published TCR beta repertoires from 666 donors were re-analyzed and high-resolution HLA genotyping was added so that TCR occurrence patterns could be studied. Several DR-DQ haplotypes were handled as single units for association and clustering because linkage in the cohort was strong. Overall study outcomes, separate from this receptor: In a later genetic analysis, fewer N-insertions in productive TCRs were reported among donors in an Asian-associated ancestry cluster than the approximately 670-donor mean. Because counts were too low, about 15 rarely observed V segments, including chromosome 9 orphons, were left out of the earlier analysis of approximately 580 of the donors. In a later analysis, most CMV-associated TCR beta chains were found to appear HLA-restricted, with HLA associations seemingly driven largely by CMV exposure. Because the 87-base-pair reads could not distinguish some IMGT-functional V segments, including TRBV6-2 and TRBV6-3, those segments were excluded. The classifier was reported to diagnose cytomegalovirus status with high specificity and sensitivity in both the original cohort and the validation cohort. A later analysis reported that several top co-occurrence clusters appeared linked to parvovirus B19, influenza, CMV and Epstein-Barr virus. This cohort had only TCR beta chains sequenced, and the lack of alpha or paired-chain data limited which features could be detected. A later analysis associated 17,000 or so TCR beta sequences with specific HLA alleles at a false discovery rate of 0.05. Across donors, most TCR sequences were observed very rarely, whereas some public TCRs were present in many individuals. In an earlier analysis of about 600 of the donors, most TCR beta V segments appeared in productive rearrangements about 90% or about 30% of the time, broadly matching IMGT annotations. A further reported finding was that TCR beta sequences accurately predicted the HLA-A and HLA-B alleles for most subjects in the first cohort. In a later analysis, TCR association rates were found to vary across HLA loci, with the most associated TCRs seen for DRB1 alleles and the fewest for HLA-C alleles. In vitro tests confirmed that a few of the cytomegalovirus-associated TCR beta chains recognize cytomegalovirus antigens. Roughly uniform sequencing depth across donors was assumed in presence/absence analyses, although this assumption may not hold. The authors suggested that the approach could potentially be generalized to other disease states and immunological phenotypes. When HLA alleles, especially DR and DQ, strongly co-occurred, TCR associations were difficult to assign to individual alleles. Linkage disequilibrium might explain the correlated functional status among segregating V segments, but an unknown experimental factor could not be excluded. The sequencing pipeline was judged likely to have produced a cluster of highly shared sequence variants as a technical artifact. An association between a missense DCLRE1C variant and V-gene and J-gene trimming of TCR beta chains was found in a later genetic analysis and replicated in an independent cohort. CMV serostatus was the only immune exposure information available for the cohort. In the study, around 150 TCR beta chains were listed as associated with cytomegalovirus. Because HLA typing was missing for some donors at each locus, association tests included only the typed subset. In a later analysis, HLA-associated TCR beta chains were found to be more clonally expanded and to have lower generation probabilities than equally common non-associated chains.

In this sample, this clone turned up once. What antigen it recognizes has not been identified. Base qualities are not recorded, but no much larger clone differs from it by a single base. Libraries were constructed by the immunoSEQ multiplex PCR assay. A mixture of 60 forward primers for TCR Vbeta segments and 13 reverse primers for TCR Jbeta segments was used in the multiplex PCR. The CDR3 region of rearranged TCR beta genes was amplified from genomic DNA by a multiplex PCR assay. The amplified TCR beta libraries were sequenced on the Illumina HiSeq System as 87-base-pair reads. The authors' pipeline ran thus. A later analysis tallied around 80 million unique TCR beta chains across the 640 or so repertoires, and some 10 million of those chains were shared by two or more donors. To remove PCR and sequencing errors, raw reads were error-corrected and collapsed into unique sequences using a nearest-neighbor algorithm that merged closely related sequences. CDR3 sequences were aligned to IMGT reference sequences to assign V, D and J gene segments. For a sequence to be retained, at least a six-nucleotide match to both a V gene segment and a J gene segment was required. Rearrangements were classified as productive when the CDR3 lacked stop codons and remained in frame with V and J, and all other rearrangements were classified as non-productive. Following IMGT convention, CDR3 was defined as the stretch from the second conserved V-encoded cysteine up to the conserved J-encoded phenylalanine. Sequences without an unambiguous match to a single V gene segment were excluded from the earlier analysis of approximately 600 of the donors. In an earlier analysis of around 590 of the donors, a V segment was called functional when productive rearrangements were above 56.7%, and segregating when the standard deviation between donors exceeded 5%. A statistical classification framework was developed to diagnose cytomegalovirus status using the catalog of TCR beta chain sequences. V and J gene assignment, in a later analysis, came from comparing TCR nucleotide sequences with IMGT/GENE-DB human TR gene sequences. In a later analysis, CDR3 sequences and most-parsimonious VDJ recombination scenarios were assigned using the TCRdist pipeline. In a later analysis, each TCR beta chain was defined by its CDR3 amino acid sequence together with its V-gene family, and reads without a unique V-gene family were excluded. A later analysis removed roughly 590 highly shared, low-generation-probability nucleotide sequences to deal with suspected cross-contamination and a sequencing artifact. In a later analysis, a clonal expansion index was calculated for each public chain from normalized within-repertoire ranks of inferred template counts. A later analysis computed generation probabilities with a VDJ recombination model fitted to out-of-frame rearrangements, and checked the results against IGoR. A later analysis scored TCR-TCR, TCR-HLA and TCR-CMV co-occurrence with hypergeometric tests, applying a repertoire-size bias correction to TCR pairs. In a later analysis, false discovery rates were estimated by permuting HLA or CMV assignments 20 times. In a later analysis, co-occurring TCRs were grouped using DBSCAN, with TCRdist sequence similarity added in when clustering inside HLA-allele-positive subsets. Repertoires with fewer than 30,000 or more than 120,000 public chains, plus five repertoires with anomalous nucleotide sharing, were excluded from co-occurrence clustering. Drawn from immuneACCESS, this table holds only the in-frame rearrangements with V and J called that TCRdb kept. Clones are partly lost; checked studies trace under half to an unresolved V gene and leave the rest unexplained. V, J and clone size reflect that table, while D and trimming were determined from the DNA. The sample yields about 160,000 clones; roughly four fifths were counted once. Approximately 11% of the sample lies in the top ten.

The cohort consisted of 600 or so healthy bone marrow donors. All cohort members were sampled while nominally healthy, although unrecorded immune exposures were likely present. The donor was CMV seropositive and belonged to the group of 250 to 300 seropositive cohort members. A peripheral blood sample was collected from each donor, and TCR beta sequencing was performed on peripheral blood mononuclear cells. The Qiagen DNeasy Blood Extraction Kit was used to extract genomic DNA from the blood cell samples. The germline V gene sets CDR1 to MDHEN and CDR2 to SYDVKM. The CDR3 measures 12 amino acids from cysteine to phenylalanine. Kept here is only the CDR3 DNA, which spans 36 bases and is read in frame from base 1. V loses 6 bases of germline sequence and J loses 9 bases, and the interval between the two ends is 12 bases.

This sequence originates from a man between 45 and 60 years old in good health and CMV-seropositive. The sequenced material came from PBMCs. The chain is made from TRBV28 and TRBJ2-1; matching of 5 bases hints at TRBD1 as the D gene. The CDR3 sequence is CASRNTGIEQFF. The DNA sequence follows: TGTGCCAGCAGGAATACAGGCATTGAGCAGTTCTTC.